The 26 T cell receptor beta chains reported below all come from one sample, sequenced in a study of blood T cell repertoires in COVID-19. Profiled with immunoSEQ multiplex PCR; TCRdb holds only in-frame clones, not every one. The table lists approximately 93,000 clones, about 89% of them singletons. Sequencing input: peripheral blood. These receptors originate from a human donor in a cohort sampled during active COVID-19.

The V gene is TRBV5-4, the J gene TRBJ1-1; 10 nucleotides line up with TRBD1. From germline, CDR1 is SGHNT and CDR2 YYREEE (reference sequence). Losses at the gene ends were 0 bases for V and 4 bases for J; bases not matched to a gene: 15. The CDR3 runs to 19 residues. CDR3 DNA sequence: TGTGCCAGCAGCTTGGGTGGGCACCGGGACAGGGGTTCGGGCACTGAAGCTTTCTTT. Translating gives CASSLGGHRDRGSGTEAFF.

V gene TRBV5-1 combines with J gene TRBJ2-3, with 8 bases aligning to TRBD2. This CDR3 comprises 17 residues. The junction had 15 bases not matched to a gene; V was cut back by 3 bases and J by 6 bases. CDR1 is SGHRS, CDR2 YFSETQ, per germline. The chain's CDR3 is CASSSGGGAGVRDTQYF. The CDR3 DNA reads TGCGCCAGCAGCTCGGGCGGAGGAGCGGGGGTGAGGGATACGCAGTATTTT. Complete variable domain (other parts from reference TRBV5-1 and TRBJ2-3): KAGVTQTPRYLIKTRGQQVTLSCSPISGHRSVSWYQQTPGQGLQFLFEYFSETQRNKGNFPGRFSGRQFSNSRSEMNVSTLELGDSALYLCASSSGGGAGVRDTQYFGPGTRLTVL.

CDR3 bases: TGTGCCACCTACGACAGGGGCGGCACTGAAGCTTTCTTT. This encodes CATYDRGGTEAFF. The V gene is TRBV2, the J gene TRBJ1-1; 8 bases match TRBD1. V shed 10 bases and J 4 bases; nucleotides not matched to a gene: 8. Germline V gene data show CDR1 as SNHLY and CDR2 as FYNNEI. The CDR3 runs to 13 residues.

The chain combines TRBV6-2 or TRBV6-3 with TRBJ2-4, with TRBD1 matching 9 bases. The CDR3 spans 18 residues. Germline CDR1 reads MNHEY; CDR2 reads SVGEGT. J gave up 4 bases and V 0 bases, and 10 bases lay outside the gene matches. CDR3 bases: TGTGCCAGCAGTTACTCCCCCGCGGGACAGGGTTTAAAAAACATTCAGTACTTC. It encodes CASSYSPAGQGLKNIQYF.

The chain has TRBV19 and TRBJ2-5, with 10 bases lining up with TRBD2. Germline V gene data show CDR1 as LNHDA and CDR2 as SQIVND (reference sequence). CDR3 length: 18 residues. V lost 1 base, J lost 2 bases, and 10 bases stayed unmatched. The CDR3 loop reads CASSIGLAGDVAQETQYF. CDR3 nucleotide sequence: TGTGCCAGTAGTATAGGCCTAGCGGGAGACGTAGCACAAGAGACCCAGTACTTC. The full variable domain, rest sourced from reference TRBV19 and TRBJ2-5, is DGGITQSPKYLFRKEGQNVTLSCEQNLNHDAMYWYRQDPGQGLRLIYYSQIVNDFQKGDIAEGYSVSREKKESFPLTVTSAQKNPTAFYLCASSIGLAGDVAQETQYFGPGTRLLVL.

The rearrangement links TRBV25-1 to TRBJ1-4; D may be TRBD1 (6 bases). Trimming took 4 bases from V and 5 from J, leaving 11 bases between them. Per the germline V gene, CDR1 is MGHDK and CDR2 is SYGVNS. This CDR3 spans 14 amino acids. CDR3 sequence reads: CASSVTGSNEKLFF. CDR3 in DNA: TGTGCCAGCAGTGTAACAGGGTCGAATGAAAAACTGTTTTTT.

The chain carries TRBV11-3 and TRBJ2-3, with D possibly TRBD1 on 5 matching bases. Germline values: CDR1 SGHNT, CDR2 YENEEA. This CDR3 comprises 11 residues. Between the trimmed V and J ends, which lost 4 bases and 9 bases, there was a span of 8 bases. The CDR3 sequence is CASSSDKTQYF. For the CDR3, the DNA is TGTGCCAGCAGCTCGGACAAGACGCAGTATTTT.

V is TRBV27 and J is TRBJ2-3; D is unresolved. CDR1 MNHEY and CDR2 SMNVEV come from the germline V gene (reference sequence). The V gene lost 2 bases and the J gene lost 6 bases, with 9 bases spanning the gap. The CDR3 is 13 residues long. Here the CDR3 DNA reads TGTGCCAGCAGTTTAGTAAGGCGGGATACGCAGTATTTT. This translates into CASSLVRRDTQYF.

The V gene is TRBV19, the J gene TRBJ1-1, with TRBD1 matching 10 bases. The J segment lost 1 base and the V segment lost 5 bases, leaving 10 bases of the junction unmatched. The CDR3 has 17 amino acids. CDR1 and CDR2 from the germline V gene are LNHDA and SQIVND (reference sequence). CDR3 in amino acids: CASSWGTGAAGNTEAFF. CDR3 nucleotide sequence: TGTGCCAGTAGTTGGGGGACAGGGGCCGCGGGGAACACTGAAGCTTTCTTT.

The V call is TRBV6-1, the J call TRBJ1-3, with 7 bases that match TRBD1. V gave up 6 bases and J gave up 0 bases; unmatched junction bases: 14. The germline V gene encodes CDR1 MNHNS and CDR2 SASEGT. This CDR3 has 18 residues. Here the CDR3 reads CASSELIPDRLSGNTIYF. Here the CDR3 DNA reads TGTGCCAGCAGCGAACTAATCCCGGACAGGCTCTCTGGAAACACCATATATTTT.

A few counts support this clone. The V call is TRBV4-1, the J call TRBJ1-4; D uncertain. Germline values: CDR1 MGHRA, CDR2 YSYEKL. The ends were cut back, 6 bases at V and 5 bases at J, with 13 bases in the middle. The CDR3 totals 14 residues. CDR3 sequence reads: CASSFDTRNEKLFF. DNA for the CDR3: TGCGCCAGCAGTTTCGACACCCGAAATGAAAAACTGTTTTTT.

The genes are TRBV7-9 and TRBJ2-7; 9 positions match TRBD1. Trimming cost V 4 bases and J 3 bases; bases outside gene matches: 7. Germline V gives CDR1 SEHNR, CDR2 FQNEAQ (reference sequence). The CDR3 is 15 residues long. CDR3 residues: CASSSTDRGGYEQYF. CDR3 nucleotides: TGTGCCAGCAGCTCTACAGACAGGGGGGGCTACGAGCAGTACTTC. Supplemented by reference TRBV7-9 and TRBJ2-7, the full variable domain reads DTGVSQNPRHKITKRGQNVTFRCDPISEHNRLYWYRQTLGQGPEFLTYFQNEAQLEKSRLLSDRFSAERPKGSFSTLEIQRTEQGDSAMYLCASSSTDRGGYEQYFGPGTRLTVT.

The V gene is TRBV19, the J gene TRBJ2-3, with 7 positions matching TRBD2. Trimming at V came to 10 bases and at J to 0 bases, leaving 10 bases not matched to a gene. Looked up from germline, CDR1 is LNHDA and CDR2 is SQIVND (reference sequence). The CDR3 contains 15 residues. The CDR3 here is CATKGGRASTDTQYF. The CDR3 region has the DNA TGTGCCACTAAGGGAGGGAGGGCTAGCACAGATACGCAGTATTTT.

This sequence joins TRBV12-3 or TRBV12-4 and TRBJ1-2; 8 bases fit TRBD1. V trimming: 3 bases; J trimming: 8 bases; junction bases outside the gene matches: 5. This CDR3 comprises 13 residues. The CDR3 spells CASSFTGGRGYTF. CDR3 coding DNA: TGTGCCAGCAGTTTCACAGGGGGAAGGGGCTACACCTTC.

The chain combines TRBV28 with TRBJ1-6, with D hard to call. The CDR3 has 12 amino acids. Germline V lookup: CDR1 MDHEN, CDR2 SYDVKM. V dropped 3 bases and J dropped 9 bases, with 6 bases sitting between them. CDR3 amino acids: CASSLSISPLHF. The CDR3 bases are TGTGCCAGCAGTTTGTCCATTTCACCCCTCCACTTT.

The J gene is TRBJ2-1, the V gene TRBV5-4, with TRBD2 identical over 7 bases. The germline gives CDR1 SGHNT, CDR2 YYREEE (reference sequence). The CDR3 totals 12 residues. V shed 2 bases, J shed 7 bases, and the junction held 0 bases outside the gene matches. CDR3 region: CASSFGGNEQFF. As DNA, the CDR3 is TGTGCCAGCAGCTTCGGGGGGAATGAGCAGTTCTTC. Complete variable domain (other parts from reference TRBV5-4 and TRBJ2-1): ETGVTQSPTHLIKTRGQQVTLRCSSQSGHNTVSWYQQALGQGPQFIFQYYREEENGRGNFPPRFSGLQFPNYSSELNVNALELDDSALYLCASSFGGNEQFFGPGTRLTVL.

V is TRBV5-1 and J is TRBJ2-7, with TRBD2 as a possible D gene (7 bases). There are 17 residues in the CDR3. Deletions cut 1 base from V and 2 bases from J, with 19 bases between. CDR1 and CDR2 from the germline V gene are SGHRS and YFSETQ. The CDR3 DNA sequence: TGCGCCAGCAGCTTGCCCTCCGAGGGGGGGGTTGCCTACGAGCAGTACTTC. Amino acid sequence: CASSLPSEGGVAYEQYF.

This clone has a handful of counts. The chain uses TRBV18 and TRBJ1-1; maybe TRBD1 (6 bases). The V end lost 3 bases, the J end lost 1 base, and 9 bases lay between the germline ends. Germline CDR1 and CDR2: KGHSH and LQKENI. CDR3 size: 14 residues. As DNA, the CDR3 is TGTGCCAGCTCACCCTCGGGACAGAACACTGAAGCTTTCTTT. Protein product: CASSPSGQNTEAFF.

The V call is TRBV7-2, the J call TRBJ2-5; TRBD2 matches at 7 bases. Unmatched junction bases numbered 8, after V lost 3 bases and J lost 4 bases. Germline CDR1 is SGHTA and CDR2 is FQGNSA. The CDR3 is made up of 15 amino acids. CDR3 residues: CASSFQGGSGETQYF. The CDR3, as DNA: TGTGCCAGCAGCTTTCAGGGCGGGAGTGGAGAGACCCAGTACTTC. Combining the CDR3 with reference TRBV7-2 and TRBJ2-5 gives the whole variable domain GAGVSQSPSNKVTEKGKDVELRCDPISGHTALYWYRQSLGQGLEFLIYFQGNSAPDKSGLPSDRFSAERTGGSVSTLTIQRTQQEDSAVYLCASSFQGGSGETQYFGPGTRLLVL.

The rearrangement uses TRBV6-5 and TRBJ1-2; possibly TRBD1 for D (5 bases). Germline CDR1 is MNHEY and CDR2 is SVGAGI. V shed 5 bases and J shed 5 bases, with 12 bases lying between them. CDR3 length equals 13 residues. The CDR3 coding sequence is TGTGCCAGCAGTACGGGGGGACCTTATGGCTACACCTTC. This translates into CASSTGGPYGYTF.

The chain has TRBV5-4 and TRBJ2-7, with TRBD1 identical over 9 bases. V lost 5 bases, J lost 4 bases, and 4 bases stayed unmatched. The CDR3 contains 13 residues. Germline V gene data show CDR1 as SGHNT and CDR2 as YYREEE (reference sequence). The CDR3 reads CASRRQGEYEQYF. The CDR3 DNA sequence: TGTGCCAGCAGGAGACAGGGGGAATACGAGCAGTACTTC.

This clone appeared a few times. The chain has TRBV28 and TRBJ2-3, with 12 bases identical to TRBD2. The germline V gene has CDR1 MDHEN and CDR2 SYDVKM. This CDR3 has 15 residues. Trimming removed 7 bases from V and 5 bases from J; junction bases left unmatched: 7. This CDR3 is CASNTGGLAGDTQYF. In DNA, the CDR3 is TGTGCCAGCAATACCGGGGGACTAGCGGGAGATACGCAGTATTTT.

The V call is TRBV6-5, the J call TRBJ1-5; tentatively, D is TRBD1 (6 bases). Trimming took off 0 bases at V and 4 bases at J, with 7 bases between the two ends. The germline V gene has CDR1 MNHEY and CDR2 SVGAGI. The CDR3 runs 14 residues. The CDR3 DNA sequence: TGTGCCAGCAGTTACTCAAGGGGGAATCAGCCCCAGCATTTT. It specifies CASSYSRGNQPQHF.

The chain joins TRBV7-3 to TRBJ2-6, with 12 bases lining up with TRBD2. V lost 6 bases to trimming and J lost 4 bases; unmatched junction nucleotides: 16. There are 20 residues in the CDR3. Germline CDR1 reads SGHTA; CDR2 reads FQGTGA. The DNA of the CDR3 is TGTGCCAGCAGTTTCGGCGGACTAGCGGGGTTAGATGACGGGGCCAACGTCCTGACTTTC. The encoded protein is CASSFGGLAGLDDGANVLTF. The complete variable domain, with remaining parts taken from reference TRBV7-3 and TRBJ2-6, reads GAGVSQTPSNKVTEKGKYVELRCDPISGHTALYWYRQSLGQGPEFLIYFQGTGAADDSGLPNDRFFAVRPEGSVSTLKIQRTERGDSAVYLCASSFGGLAGLDDGANVLTFGAGSRLTVL.

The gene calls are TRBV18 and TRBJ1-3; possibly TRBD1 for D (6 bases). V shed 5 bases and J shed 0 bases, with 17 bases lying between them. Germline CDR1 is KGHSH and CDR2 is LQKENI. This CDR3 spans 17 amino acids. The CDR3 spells CASSTDTGSFSGNTIYF. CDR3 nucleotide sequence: TGTGCCAGCTCAACCGATACAGGGTCATTCTCTGGAAACACCATATATTTT.

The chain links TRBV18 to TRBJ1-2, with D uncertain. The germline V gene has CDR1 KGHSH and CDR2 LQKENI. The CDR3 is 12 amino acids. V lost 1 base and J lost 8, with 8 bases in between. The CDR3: CASSPRGGGYTF. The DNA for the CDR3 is TGTGCCAGCTCACCACGTGGAGGAGGCTACACCTTC.